The T cell receptor (beta chain) described here comes from a study of human T cells and chemical hapten exposure. On the study more broadly: Per-sample TCR yields varied mainly from small pooled library volume differences. Study-wide results and limits: No alteration of TCRs above 1 in 1000 frequency was seen with DPC sensitization.

Total RNA was isolated from unfractionated whole blood. Attachment of unique molecular identifiers to individual cDNA molecules was performed in the library. TCRdb itself ran the 5' RACE reads through MiXCR, one entry per CDR3 protein. This sample has 70,000 to 85,000 distinct CDR3 sequences; about 16% occur once, and the top ten carry 6.5% to 7%. The ends were cut back, 7 bases at V and 2 bases at J, with 10 bases in the middle. CDR3 length equals 13 residues. In germline, CDR1 is SNHLY, CDR2 FYNNEI. This clonotype was detected only a few times. Antigen unknown. The clonotype originates from a female donor in good health. This chain connects TRBV2 to TRBJ2-3; D is unclear. The CDR3 DNA reads as TGTGCCAGCAACGAGCCATTCACAGATACGCAGTATTTT. Amino acids: CASNEPFTDTQYF.